This is a list of T cell receptor beta chains from one sample in a study of T cell changes during pregnancy in multiple sclerosis. Only in-frame clones appear in the TCRdb table, and some are missing; sequencing was by immunoSEQ multiplex PCR. The sample has some 80,000 clones, about 94% seen once. The sequenced sample was peripheral blood, obtained in the third trimester of pregnancy. These TCRs come from a female donor with multiple sclerosis, enrolled in a pregnancy study. Each CDR3 is given with its conserved first and last residue. The D gene is left open where the match is weak. Not every row has a clone size; where given, it reads once, few, many or a size class.

j_call v_call clone_size d_call cdr3_aa cdr3_nt
TRBJ2-3 TRBV4-1 - - CASSQELTDTQYF TGCGCCAGCAGCCAAGAGCTCACAGACACGCAGTATTTT
TRBJ2-7 TRBV2 - - CASREPNAPYEQYF TGTGCCAGCAGGGAGCCTAACGCACCCTACGAGCAGTACTTC
TRBJ2-6 TRBV5-1 once - CASSETVSTGANVLTF TGCGCCAGCAGCGAGACAGTCAGCACTGGGGCCAACGTCCTGACTTTC
TRBJ1-6 TRBV9 - - CASSGPGTPLHF TGTGCCAGCAGCGGCCCGGGAACACCCCTCCACTTT
TRBJ2-7 TRBV2 - TRBD2 CASGDLAESSYEQYF TGTGCCAGCGGGGACCTAGCGGAGAGCTCCTACGAGCAGTACTTC
TRBJ2-1 TRBV29-1 once - CSVDSLAFEQFF TGCAGCGTTGATAGTCTAGCATTTGAGCAGTTCTTC
TRBJ2-1 TRBV25-1 - - CASSDTGGLGAQFF TGTGCCAGCAGTGATACCGGGGGGCTTGGGGCGCAGTTCTTC
TRBJ2-5 TRBV27 once TRBD2 CASSISGEVGETQYF TGTGCCAGCAGCATAAGCGGGGAAGTCGGAGAGACCCAGTACTTC
TRBJ1-5 TRBV6-6 - - CASRPGDQPQHF TGTGCCAGCAGACCCGGTGATCAGCCCCAGCATTTT
TRBJ1-1 TRBV29-1 - TRBD1 CSARTGGNTEAFF TGCAGCGCTAGGACAGGGGGGAACACTGAAGCTTTCTTT
TRBJ2-7 TRBV6-1 - - CASSHGQIPYEQYF TGTGCCAGCAGTCACGGACAGATCCCCTACGAGCAGTACTTC
TRBJ2-7 TRBV15 - - CATSTLDSSYEQYF TGTGCCACCAGCACCCTAGACAGCTCCTACGAGCAGTACTTC
TRBJ2-6 TRBV5-1 - TRBD2 CASSQLAGVPSGANVLTF TGCGCCAGCAGCCAACTAGCGGGGGTACCCTCTGGGGCCAACGTCCTGACTTTC
TRBJ2-7 TRBV5-6 - - CASSLGRGHYEQYF TGTGCCAGCAGCTTGGGCAGGGGACACTACGAGCAGTACTTC